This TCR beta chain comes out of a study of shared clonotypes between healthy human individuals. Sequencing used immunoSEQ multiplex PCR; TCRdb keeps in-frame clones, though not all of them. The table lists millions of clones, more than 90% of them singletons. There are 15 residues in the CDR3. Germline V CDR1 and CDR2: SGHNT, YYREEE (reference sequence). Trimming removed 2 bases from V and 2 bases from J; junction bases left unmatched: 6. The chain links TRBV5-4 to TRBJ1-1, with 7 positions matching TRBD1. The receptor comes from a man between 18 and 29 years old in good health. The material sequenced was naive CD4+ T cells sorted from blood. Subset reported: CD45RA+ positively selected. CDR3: CASSLPGGANTEAFF. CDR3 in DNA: TGTGCCAGCAGCTTACCAGGGGGAGCCAACACTGAAGCTTTCTTT.